Described below is a single T cell receptor (beta chain) sequence and its context. Its specificity is unknown. This sample is drawn from a study of T cell repertoires in cytomegalovirus infection. Study-level results: Carriers of CMV and the relevant HLA type were discriminated by public TCR beta frequency.

One entry per CDR3 protein results from TCRdb running MiXCR on the reads. The data contain 900,000 to 950,000 distinct CDR3 sequences, roughly a third of them singletons. The sequence derives from a human donor in good health (CMV status not recorded). Some clones in this sample may be carry-over from other donors' samples. The sequencing here drew on cultured CD8+ T cells from PBMCs, taken from culture after CMV antigen stimulation.

The CDR3 spells CASTSSINYGYTF. Here the CDR3 DNA reads TGTGCCAGCACGTCCAGCATTAACTATGGCTACACCTTC. This rearrangement joins TRBV27 to TRBJ1-2, with D unresolved. CDR3 size: 13 residues. Trimming left V 7 bases short and J 1 base short, with 10 bases between. The germline V gene encodes CDR1 MNHEY and CDR2 SMNVEV (reference sequence).